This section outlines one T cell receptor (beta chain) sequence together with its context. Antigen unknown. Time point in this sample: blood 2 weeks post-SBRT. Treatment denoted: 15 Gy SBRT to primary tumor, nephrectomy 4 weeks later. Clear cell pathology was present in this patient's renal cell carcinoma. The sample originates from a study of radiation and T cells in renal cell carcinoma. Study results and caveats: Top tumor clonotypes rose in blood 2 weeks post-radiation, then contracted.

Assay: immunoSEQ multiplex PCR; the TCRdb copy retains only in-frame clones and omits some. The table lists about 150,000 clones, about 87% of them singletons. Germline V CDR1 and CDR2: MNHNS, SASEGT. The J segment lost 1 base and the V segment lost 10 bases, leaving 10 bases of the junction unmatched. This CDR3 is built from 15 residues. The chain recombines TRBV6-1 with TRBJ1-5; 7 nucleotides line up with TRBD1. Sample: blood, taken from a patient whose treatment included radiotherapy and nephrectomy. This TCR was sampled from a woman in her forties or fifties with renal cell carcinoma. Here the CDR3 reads CAITRAQGSNQPQHF. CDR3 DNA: TGTGCCATCACCCGGGCACAGGGGAGCAATCAGCCCCAGCATTTT.